The 3 T cell receptor beta chains presented below share a single source sample, sequenced in a study of radiotherapy plus CTLA-4 blockade in lung cancer. Assay: immunoSEQ multiplex PCR; the TCRdb copy retains only in-frame clones and omits some. Here the sample spans some 46,000 clones, roughly four fifths being singletons. The source material was peripheral blood, sampled from a patient treated with radiotherapy plus ipilimumab. The source of these receptors is a human donor with non-small cell lung cancer who had stable disease on radiotherapy plus ipilimumab.

This chain connects TRBV7-3 to TRBJ1-6; D might be TRBD1 (5 bases). The germline CDR1 and CDR2 sequences are SGHTA and FQGTGA. This CDR3 has 15 residues. V lost 1 base to trimming and J lost 6 bases, with 10 bases between them. The CDR3 DNA reads TGTGCCAGCAGCTTAAATGGGGGGAGTAATTCACCCCTCCACTTT. The encoded protein is CASSLNGGSNSPLHF.

V is TRBV10-3 and J is TRBJ2-1, with a tentative D call TRBD2 (6 bases). CDR3 length equals 14 residues. V lost 3 bases to trimming and J lost 4 bases, with 10 bases between them. Germline V lookup: CDR1 ENHRY, CDR2 SYGVKD. In DNA form, the CDR3 reads TGTGCCATCAGTGACCCGGGACTTTACAATGAGCAGTTCTTC. As protein: CAISDPGLYNEQFF.

In its sample, this clone was seen a few times. The chain uses TRBV9 and TRBJ2-7, with D possibly being TRBD1 (5 bases). The CDR3 length is 14 residues. With 3 bases removed from V and 0 bases from J, the gap between germline ends came to 10 bases. The germline V gene has CDR1 SGDLS and CDR2 YYNGEE. CDR3 nucleotides: TGTGCCAGCAGCGAACAGGCTAGCTCCTACGAGCAGTACTTC. Protein product: CASSEQASSYEQYF.